These 18 T cell receptor beta chains share one sample of origin, sequenced in a study of T cells in Graves' hyperthyroidism and ophthalmopathy. What was amplified from RNA transcripts were TCR beta CDR3 regions. When the TCR CDR3 underwent first-round RT-PCR, the HTBI primer set was used. TCRdb used MiXCR to reprocess the multiplex PCR reads, holding one entry per CDR3 protein. This table holds under 300,000 distinct CDR3 sequences, under 30% found once. What was sequenced was blood. The receptors derive from a man in his forties with Graves' hyperthyroidism that later progressed to Graves' ophthalmopathy.

The table lists this clonotype with many counts. The gene calls are TRBV3-1 and TRBJ2-7, with D perhaps being TRBD1 or TRBD2 (5 bases each). Germline lookup yields CDR1 LGHDT and CDR2 YNNKEL (reference sequence). The CDR3 extends over 13 amino acids. Trimming shortened V by 3 bases and J by 4 bases, and 10 bases separated the two germline ends. CDR3 DNA: TGTGCCAGCAGCCAGAGGGGTTCATACGAGCAGTACTTC. This codes for CASSQRGSYEQYF.

This chain joins TRBV5-1 and TRBJ2-7; TRBD1 is a possible D gene (5 bases). Germline CDR1 SGHRS, CDR2 YFSETQ. This CDR3 contains 16 residues. The germline V and J ends were trimmed by 0 bases and 0 bases, with 13 bases remaining between them. DNA for the CDR3: TGCGCCAGCAGCTTGGGGTGGGGCCCGCGCTCCTACGAGCAGTACTTC. Amino acids: CASSLGWGPRSYEQYF.

This clonotype was counted ten times or more. V is TRBV28 and J is TRBJ2-7, with no clear D. The CDR3 consists of 16 residues. V lost 4 bases and J 4 bases, leaving 20 bases between the germline ends. Germline V gives CDR1 MDHEN, CDR2 SYDVKM. In nucleotides, the CDR3 is TGTGCCAGCAGTTCTATCGGGCAGAGAATATTTTACGAGCAGTACTTC. Translating it yields CASSSIGQRIFYEQYF.

This clonotype was counted at least ten times. The rearrangement uses TRBV28 and TRBJ2-5, with TRBD2 matching 7 bases. Germline-derived CDR1 and CDR2 are MDHEN and SYDVKM. The CDR3 runs 17 residues. Germline trimming cut 5 bases from V and 5 bases from J; bases unmatched to any gene: 17. This CDR3 is CASSISLTSKPGETQYF. CDR3 nucleotide sequence: TGTGCCAGCAGTATCTCTCTGACTAGCAAACCAGGGGAGACCCAGTACTTC.

This clonotype was found many times. V and J are TRBV12-3 or TRBV12-4 and TRBJ2-5; D is unresolved. The germline V and J ends were trimmed by 8 bases and 5 bases, with 15 bases remaining between them. CDR3 length: 13 amino acids. Here the CDR3 reads CASGRLWWETQYF. Here the CDR3 DNA reads TGTGCCAGCGGTCGGCTGTGGTGGGAGACCCAGTACTTC.

This clonotype appeared many times. CDR3 nucleotides: TGCAGCGTTGAGGTCCCGAAGCTTAGTCAAGAGACCCAGTACTTC. The encoded protein is CSVEVPKLSQETQYF. The V gene is TRBV29-1, the J gene TRBJ2-5, with D uncertain. V was shortened by 3 bases and J by 2 bases, with 16 bases between the two germline ends. The germline CDR1 and CDR2 sequences are SQVTM and ANQGSEA. There are 15 residues in the CDR3.

This clonotype has a count of ten or more. The chain is built from TRBV13 and TRBJ2-7; tentatively, D is TRBD1 (5 bases). The ends were cut back, 3 bases at V and 3 bases at J, with 15 bases in the middle. In germline, CDR1 is PRHDT, CDR2 FYEKMQ (reference sequence). CDR3 length equals 15 residues. The CDR3 coding sequence is TGTGCCAGCAGCTTGTCGCAGGGTTCTGGCTACGAGCAGTACTTC. Amino acid sequence: CASSLSQGSGYEQYF. The entire variable domain, with the rest obtained from reference TRBV13 and TRBJ2-7, is as follows: AAGVIQSPRHLIKEKRETATLKCYPIPRHDTVYWYQQGPGQDPQFLISFYEKMQSDKGSIPDRFSAQQFSDYHSELNMSSLELGDSALYFCASSLSQGSGYEQYFGPGTRLTVT.

In its sample, this clonotype was seen many times. Mismatch with germline at one junction end may stem from a read error. V and J are TRBV6-1 and TRBJ1-5, with no clear D. Germline V gene data show CDR1 as MNHNS and CDR2 as SASEGT. The CDR3 length is 13 residues. CDR3 bases: TGTGCCAGCAGTGATAATTGGAGTCAGCCCCGGCATTTT. Its translation: CASSDNWSQPRHF.

The CDR3 nucleotides are TGTGCCAGCAGCTTAGGGGGGACTAGCGGGAGGGCCAAAAACATTCAGTACTTC. This sequence encodes CASSLGGTSGRAKNIQYF. V is TRBV7-8 and J is TRBJ2-4; TRBD2 matches 15 bases. The CDR3 consists of 18 residues. With 1 base clipped from V and 1 base from J, the junction kept 2 bases outside the gene matches. From germline, CDR1 is SGHVS and CDR2 FQNEAQ.

This clonotype has at least ten counts. The V and J genes are TRBV5-1 and TRBJ2-7; D might be TRBD1 (6 bases). The germline V gene encodes CDR1 SGHRS and CDR2 YFSETQ. V gave up 4 bases and J gave up 2 bases, with 16 bases separating them. The CDR3 is 15 amino acids. The CDR3 DNA reads TGCGCCAGCAGCAACATTCCTTCAGGGGCCTACGAGCAGTACTTC. Its translation: CASSNIPSGAYEQYF.

This clonotype was counted at least ten times. The chain carries TRBV28 and TRBJ1-1; D is uncertain. The V end was cut by 7 bases, the J end by 6 bases, with 18 bases between. The germline gives CDR1 MDHEN, CDR2 SYDVKM. The CDR3 is 14 amino acids. CDR3 coding DNA: TGTGCCAGCATTCCTCCTTCCTGGAGAGCTGAAGCTTTCTTT. This codes for CASIPPSWRAEAFF.

At least ten counts were recorded for this clonotype. The chain links TRBV27 to TRBJ1-6, with TRBD1 matching over 10 bases. Per the germline V gene, CDR1 is MNHEY and CDR2 is SMNVEV (reference sequence). Germline trimming cut 6 bases from V and 8 bases from J; bases unmatched to any gene: 7. CDR3 length equals 15 residues. As DNA, the CDR3 is TGTGCCAGCAGCCGACAGGGGGCGCGGGATTCACCCCTCCACTTT. Protein sequence: CASSRQGARDSPLHF.

The J gene is TRBJ2-7, the V gene TRBV6-2 or TRBV6-3; D possibly corresponds to TRBD2 (6 bases). V lost 7 bases, J lost 4 bases, and 20 bases lay in between. The CDR3 has 15 amino acids. The germline CDR1 and CDR2 sequences are MNHEY and SVGEGT. The CDR3 protein is CASTQVRGRRYEQYF. As DNA, the CDR3 is TGTGCCAGCACCCAAGTTCGGGGGAGGCGGTACGAGCAGTACTTC.

This sequence joins TRBV15 and TRBJ1-2; D unclear. CDR1 is LNHNV and CDR2 is YYDKDF in the germline V gene (reference sequence). V lost 1 base to trimming and J lost 1 base, with 7 bases between them. The CDR3 has 14 residues. CDR3 DNA: TGTGCCACCAGCAGAGGCACCGATAACTATGGCTACACCTTC. Its translation: CATSRGTDNYGYTF.

This clonotype was seen at least ten times. J is TRBJ2-7 and V is TRBV7-9; D ambiguous. This CDR3 has 12 amino acids. With 4 bases removed from V and 3 bases from J, the gap between germline ends came to 7 bases. Germline V gene sequence: CDR1 SEHNR, CDR2 FQNEAQ (reference sequence). This chain's CDR3 is CASSSEDYEQYF. CDR3 bases: TGTGCCAGCAGCTCCGAAGACTACGAGCAGTACTTC.

This clonotype occurred many times. This chain joins TRBV19 and TRBJ1-5; 8 bases map to TRBD1. Germline V gene sequence: CDR1 LNHDA, CDR2 SQIVND (reference sequence). The CDR3 has 16 amino acids. J lost 4 bases, V lost 5 bases, and 10 bases had no gene match. DNA of the CDR3: TGTGCCAGTAGTCCGACGACAGGGGTGGGGAATCAGCCCCAGCATTTT. Translated: CASSPTTGVGNQPQHF.

This clonotype was seen repeatedly, ten times or more. A much larger clone lies a single base off, so this may be a read error. V and J are TRBV24-1 and TRBJ2-7; possibly TRBD2 for D (6 bases). The V gene's germline CDR1 is KGHDR and CDR2 SFDVKD. The CDR3 has 16 residues. Trimming cost V 4 bases and J 5 bases, with 20 bases left between them. This CDR3 reads CATSDSGLTDLDEQYF. CDR3 DNA sequence: TGTGCCACCAGTGACTCGGGACTGACAGATCTTGACGAGCAGTACTTC.

This clonotype was recorded at least ten times. The rearrangement links TRBV5-1 to TRBJ2-7; 9 bases are a match to TRBD2. The length of the CDR3 is 15 residues. Germline-derived CDR1 and CDR2 are SGHRS and YFSETQ. Trimming at V came to 4 bases and at J to 1 base, leaving 6 bases not matched to a gene. DNA of the CDR3: TGCGCCAGCAGCGGAGGACTAGCGAGTTCCTACGAGCAGTACTTC. It specifies CASSGGLASSYEQYF. The full variable domain, with the rest looked up from reference TRBV5-1 and TRBJ2-7, is KAGVTQTPRYLIKTRGQQVTLSCSPISGHRSVSWYQQTPGQGLQFLFEYFSETQRNKGNFPGRFSGRQFSNSRSEMNVSTLELGDSALYLCASSGGLASSYEQYFGPGTRLTVT.